This is a list of T cell receptor beta chains from one sample in a study of memory B cells and T cells in multiple sclerosis. The repertoire was sequenced with immunoSEQ multiplex PCR; TCRdb's copy has only in-frame clones and lacks some. The sample has 25,000 to 35,000 clones, roughly 83% seen once. Their specific antigens are unknown. The sample was PBMCs from blood kept in culture. The receptors shown here come from a human donor with multiple sclerosis. Both conserved end residues are part of each CDR3. A D gene is named only where the DNA matches it firmly. Only some rows state a clone size, as once, few, many or a class for expanded clones.

size	D	J	V	DNA	CDR3
NA	NA	TRBJ2-2	TRBV7-6	TGTGCCAGCGTCCGCCGGGTGACCGGGGAGCTGTTTTTT	CASVRRVTGELFF
NA	NA	TRBJ1-2	TRBV28	TGTGCCAGCACTCTGGGGCAGCTATCCTATGGCTACACCTTC	CASTLGQLSYGYTF
NA	NA	TRBJ2-2	TRBV5-1	TGCGCCACCAACCTCTGGGGGGGCGAAACCGGGGAGCTGTTTTTT	CATNLWGGETGELFF
NA	TRBD1	TRBJ2-5	TRBV2	TGTGCCAGCTATCTGGACAGGGGTGAGACCCAGTACTTC	CASYLDRGETQYF
once	NA	TRBJ2-2	TRBV6-1	TGTGCCAGCATCACGCGGTCGAACACCGGGGAGCTGTTTTTT	CASITRSNTGELFF
NA	NA	TRBJ2-1	TRBV25-1	TGTGCCAGCAGTGCCTTGGGGACCGGCGAACCCGACAATGAGCAGTTCTTC	CASSALGTGEPDNEQFF
NA	NA	TRBJ1-1	TRBV29-1	TGCAGCGTTGCTGCGGTATTGAACACTGAAGCTTTCTTT	CSVAAVLNTEAFF
once	NA	TRBJ1-1	TRBV6-5	TGTGCCAGCAGTTACTCGACAGAAATGAACACTGAAGCTTTCTTT	CASSYSTEMNTEAFF
few	TRBD1	TRBJ2-5	TRBV7-8	TGTGCCAGCAGCCCGAGGACAGGCCAAACTGGGGAGACCCAGTACTTC	CASSPRTGQTGETQYF
NA	TRBD2	TRBJ2-7	TRBV15	TGTGCCACCAGCACTGGACTAGCGGGGGCCCCCTACGAGCAGTACTTC	CATSTGLAGAPYEQYF
NA	NA	TRBJ1-2	TRBV27	TGTGCCAGCAGCTTAACCGACGGGGGCTATGGCTACACCTTC	CASSLTDGGYGYTF
NA	NA	TRBJ2-2	TRBV5-1	TGCGCCAGCAGCTTCGGGGGGCAAACCGGGGAGCTGTTTTTT	CASSFGGQTGELFF
NA	NA	TRBJ1-2	TRBV28	TGTGCCAGCAGTTTAGGAGGGGTTACCTATGGCTACACCTTC	CASSLGGVTYGYTF
NA	NA	TRBJ1-2	TRBV5-6	TGTGCCAGCAGCTCACAGACTTACTATGGCTACACCTTC	CASSSQTYYGYTF
NA	NA	TRBJ2-1	TRBV11-2	TGTGCCAGCAGCGCCCGAGTGAGTCCAACCTCCTACAATGAGCAGTTCTTC	CASSARVSPTSYNEQFF
NA	NA	TRBJ2-7	TRBV18	TGTGCCAGCTCACCAACAGCTCAATCCTACGAGCAGTACTTC	CASSPTAQSYEQYF
few	NA	TRBJ1-4	TRBV28	TGTGCCAGCAGTCCCCTCGGGGGACTTGATAATGAAAAACTGTTTTTT	CASSPLGGLDNEKLFF
NA	TRBD1	TRBJ2-7	TRBV6-1	TGTGCCAGCAGTTCTCGGACAGGGATCGCGGACGAGCAGTACTTC	CASSSRTGIADEQYF
NA	NA	TRBJ2-7	TRBV10-1	TGCGCCAGCAGTCAGGGGATCGACGAGCAGTACTTC	CASSQGIDEQYF
few	TRBD2	TRBJ2-7	TRBV5-4	TGTGCCAGCAGCACCCAGGGCGGGAGGGCTTACGAGCAGTACTTC	CASSTQGGRAYEQYF
NA	TRBD1	TRBJ2-7	TRBV9	TGTGCCAGCAGCCCAGGGGGCTTCTACGAGCAGTACTTC	CASSPGGFYEQYF
NA	NA	TRBJ2-7	TRBV4-1	TGCGCCAGCAGCCAAGAAGCGGGTTATATCTCCTACGAGCAGTACTTC	CASSQEAGYISYEQYF
NA	TRBD1	TRBJ2-7	TRBV6-5	TGTGCCAGCCAGGGGGCAATCTACGAGCAGTACTTC	CASQGAIYEQYF
NA	TRBD1	TRBJ2-1	TRBV11-2	TGTGCCAGCAGCGCTCAGACAGGGTGGGGGATTGGTGAGCAGTTCTTC	CASSAQTGWGIGEQFF
NA	NA	TRBJ2-5	TRBV20-1	TGCAGTGCTTCTAAGGAGACCCAGTACTTC	CSASKETQYF
few	NA	TRBJ2-7	TRBV6-6	TGTGCCAGCAGCGGGTCCCCGCTCCTTTGGCAGTACTTC	CASSGSPLLWQYF
NA	NA	TRBJ1-2	TRBV19	TGTGCCAGTAGTATCCCGACAGGCCAAGGTTTTTATGGCTACACCTTC	CASSIPTGQGFYGYTF
NA	TRBD2	TRBJ2-5	TRBV11-2	TGTGCCAGCAGCCTACTAGCGGGGGGACAAGAGACCCAGTACTTC	CASSLLAGGQETQYF
NA	NA	TRBJ2-7	TRBV19	TGTGCCAGTAGTACCGGGCTCCGGTACGAGCAGTACTTC	CASSTGLRYEQYF
NA	TRBD2	TRBJ2-3	TRBV18	TGTGCCAGCTCACCAGCGGCGGGAGGGCATGGAGATACGCAGTATTTT	CASSPAAGGHGDTQYF
NA	NA	TRBJ1-5	TRBV6-1	TGTGCCAGCAGTGAAGCTGGCCCAGGTTGGATTGTTCAGCCCCAGCATTTT	CASSEAGPGWIVQPQHF